This T cell receptor (beta chain) was recovered during a study of blood T cell repertoires in COVID-19 (dated by TCRdb to 2018 to 2020). A note on the overall study: Samples covering the acute and convalescent phases of COVID-19 were provided by collaborators in the United States, Italy and Spain. Subjects who had been exposed to COVID-19, were actively infected with it, or had recovered from it provided the deeply sampled blood TCRbeta repertoires that made up the dataset. Where available, HLA class I and class II types were obtained from metadata supplied by the sample provider rather than from assay-based typing. The repertoires were released in a freely available public database meant as a resource for research on the immune response to SARS-CoV-2. The prospective study material was composed of cDNA or gDNA derived from T cells, B-cell-depleted T cells, or PBMCs. Samples were obtained from the ongoing ImmuneRACE study (first 160 participants) and from 950 to 1,500 subjects provided by 6 global collaborators. A de-identified subject ID, COVID-19 status, age in years and sex were almost always included in the sample metadata.

Participants in the prospective study were enrolled through a virtual design, were aged about 18 to 100 years, and lived in under 25 United States geographic areas. Cohort assignment in the prospective study relied on participant-reported clinical history from a screening survey and a study questionnaire. For ImmuneRACE Cohort 3, a participant was defined as recovered based on two consecutive negative NP/OP PCR tests, clearance by a healthcare professional, or resolution of symptoms. Each participant in the prospective study had whole blood, serum and a nasopharyngeal or oropharyngeal swab collected by mobile phlebotomists. Prospective study participants could optionally give additional blood draws and questionnaires over an approximately 2-month period. Before DNA extraction, prospective study blood samples were shipped either frozen or at room temperature. There are 13 amino acids in the CDR3, from cysteine to phenylalanine inclusive. Only the CDR3 DNA stays, 39 bases, in frame from base 1. CDR1 and CDR2, looked up from the germline V gene, are WSHSY and SAAADI. A distance of 11 bases separates the germline ends of V and J, which lose 6 bases and 3 bases respectively.

The immunoSEQ Assay, a bias-controlled multiplex PCR, was used to amplify TCRbeta CDR3 regions from genomic DNA. Regarding the original processing steps: The number of nucleated cells in each sample was estimated by amplification of reference gene primers within the assay. To quantify the absolute abundance of each unique TCRbeta CDR3 rearrangement, sequence reads were collapsed and filtered. For each sample, productive Simpson clonality was calculated as the square root of Simpson's diversity index across productive rearrangements. TCRdb mirrors the immuneACCESS table, restricted to in-frame sequences. Some clones are absent from its copies; in checked studies, under half trace to an unresolved V gene, and the reason for the others is unknown. From that table come the V and J calls and clone size; the DNA was used to work out D and trimming. This sample comprises 150,000 or so clones, around 80% of them detected only once. The leading ten clones occupy approximately 12% of the sample.

Remarks on this clone: What antigen it recognizes has not been identified. Qualities for individual bases were not recorded, and no much larger clone is one base off.

The full study reports these points: How much clinical and demographic metadata was included differed by source and by participant, and the metadata was provided uncurated.

Sequences were obtained from PBMCs or T cells enriched from blood (not recorded which). The chain is made from TRBV10-2 and TRBJ1-1; TRBD1 is perhaps the D gene, given 5 matching bases. This TCR was recovered from a man in his fifties who had recovered from COVID-19. The DNA is TGCGCCAGCAGCGAACAGGCTCACACTGAAGCTTTCTTT. Its protein reads: CASSEQAHTEAFF.